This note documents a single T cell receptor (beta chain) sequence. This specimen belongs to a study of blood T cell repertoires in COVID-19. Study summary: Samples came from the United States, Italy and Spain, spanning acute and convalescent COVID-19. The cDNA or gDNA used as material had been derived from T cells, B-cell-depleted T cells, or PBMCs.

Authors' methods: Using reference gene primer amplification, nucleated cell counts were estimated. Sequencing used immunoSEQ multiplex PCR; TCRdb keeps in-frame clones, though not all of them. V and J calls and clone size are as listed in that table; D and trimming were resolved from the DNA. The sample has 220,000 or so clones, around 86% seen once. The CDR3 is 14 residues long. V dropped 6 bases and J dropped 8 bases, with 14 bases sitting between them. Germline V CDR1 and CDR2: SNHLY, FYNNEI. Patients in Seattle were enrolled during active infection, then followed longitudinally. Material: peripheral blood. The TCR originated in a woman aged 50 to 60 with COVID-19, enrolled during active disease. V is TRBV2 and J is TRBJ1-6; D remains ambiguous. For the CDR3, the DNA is TGTGCCAGCAGAGGGAGAGGGCCGGATTCACCCCTCCACTTT. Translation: CASRGRGPDSPLHF.